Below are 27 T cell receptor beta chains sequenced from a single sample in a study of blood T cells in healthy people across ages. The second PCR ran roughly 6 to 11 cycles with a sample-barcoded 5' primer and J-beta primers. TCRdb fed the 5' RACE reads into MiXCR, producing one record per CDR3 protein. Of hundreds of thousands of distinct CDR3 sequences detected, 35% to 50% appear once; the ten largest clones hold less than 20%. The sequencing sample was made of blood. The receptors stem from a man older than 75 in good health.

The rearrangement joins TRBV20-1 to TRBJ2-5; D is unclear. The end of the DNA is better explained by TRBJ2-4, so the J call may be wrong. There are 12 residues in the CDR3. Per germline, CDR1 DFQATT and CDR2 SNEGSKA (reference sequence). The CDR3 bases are TGCAGTGGAGGCGTGACCAAAAACATTCAGTACTTC. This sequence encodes CSGGVTKNIQYF.

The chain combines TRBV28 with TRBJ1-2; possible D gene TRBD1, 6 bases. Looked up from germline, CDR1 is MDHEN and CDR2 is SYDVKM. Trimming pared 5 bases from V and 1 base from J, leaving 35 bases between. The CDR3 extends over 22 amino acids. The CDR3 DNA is TGTGCCAGCAGTCCATCTATCCTTATCCTAACAGGTGGAGGGGGACTTAACTATGGCTACACCTTC. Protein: CASSPSILILTGGGGLNYGYTF.

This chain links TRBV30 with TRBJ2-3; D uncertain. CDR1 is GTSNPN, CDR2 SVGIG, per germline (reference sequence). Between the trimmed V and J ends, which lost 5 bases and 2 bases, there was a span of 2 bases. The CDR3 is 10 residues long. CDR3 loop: CAWDTDTQYF. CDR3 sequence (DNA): TGTGCCTGGGACACAGATACGCAGTATTTT.

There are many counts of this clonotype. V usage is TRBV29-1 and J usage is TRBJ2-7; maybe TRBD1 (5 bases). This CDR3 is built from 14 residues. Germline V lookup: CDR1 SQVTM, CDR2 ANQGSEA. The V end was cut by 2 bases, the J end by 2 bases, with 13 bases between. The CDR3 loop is CSVEKGKETYEQYF. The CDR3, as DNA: TGCAGCGTTGAAAAGGGGAAGGAAACCTACGAGCAGTACTTC.

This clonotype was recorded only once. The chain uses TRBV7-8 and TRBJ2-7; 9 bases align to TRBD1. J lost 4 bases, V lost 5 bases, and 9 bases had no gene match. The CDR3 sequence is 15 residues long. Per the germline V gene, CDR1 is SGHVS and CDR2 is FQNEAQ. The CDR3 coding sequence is TGTGCCAGCAGCAAGCTCGGGACAGGGCTTTACGAGCAGTACTTC. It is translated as CASSKLGTGLYEQYF.

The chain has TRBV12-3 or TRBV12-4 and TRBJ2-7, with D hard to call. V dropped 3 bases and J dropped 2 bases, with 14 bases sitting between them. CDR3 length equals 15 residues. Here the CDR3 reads CASSFRTLGPYEQYF. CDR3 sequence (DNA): TGTGCCAGCAGTTTCAGGACCCTGGGTCCCTACGAGCAGTACTTC.

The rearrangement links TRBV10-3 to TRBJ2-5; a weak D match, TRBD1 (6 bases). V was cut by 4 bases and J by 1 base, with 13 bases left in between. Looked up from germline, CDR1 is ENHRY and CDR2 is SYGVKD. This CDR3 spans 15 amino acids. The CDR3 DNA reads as TGTGCCATCAGTGGGGATGGACAGACCCAAGAGACCCAGTACTTC. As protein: CAISGDGQTQETQYF.

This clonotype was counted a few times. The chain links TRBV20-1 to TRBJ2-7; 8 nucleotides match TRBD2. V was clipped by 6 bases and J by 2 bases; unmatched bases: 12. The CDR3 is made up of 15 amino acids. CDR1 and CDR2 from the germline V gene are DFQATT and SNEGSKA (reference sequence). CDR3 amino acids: CSATVAGRVPYEQYF. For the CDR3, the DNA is TGCAGTGCGACAGTAGCGGGACGGGTGCCCTACGAGCAGTACTTC.

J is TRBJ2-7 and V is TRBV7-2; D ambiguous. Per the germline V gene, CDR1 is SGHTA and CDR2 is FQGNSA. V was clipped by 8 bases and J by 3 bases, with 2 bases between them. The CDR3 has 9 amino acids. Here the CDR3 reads CASFYEQYF. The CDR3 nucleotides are TGTGCCAGCTTCTACGAGCAGTACTTC.

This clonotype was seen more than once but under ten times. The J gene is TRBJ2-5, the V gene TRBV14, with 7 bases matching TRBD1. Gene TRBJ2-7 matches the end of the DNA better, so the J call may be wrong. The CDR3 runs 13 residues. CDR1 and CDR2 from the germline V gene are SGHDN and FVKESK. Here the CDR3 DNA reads TGTGCCAGCAGCTTAACAGGGGTTGGCGAGCAGTACTTC. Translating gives CASSLTGVGEQYF.

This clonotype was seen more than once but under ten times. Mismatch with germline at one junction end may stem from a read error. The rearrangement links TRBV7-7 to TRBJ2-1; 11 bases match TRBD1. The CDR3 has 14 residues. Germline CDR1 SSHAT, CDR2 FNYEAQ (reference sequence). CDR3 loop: CASSPGTGGLEQFF. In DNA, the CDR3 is TGTGCTAGCAGCCCCGGGACAGGGGGGCTTGAGCAGTTCTTC.

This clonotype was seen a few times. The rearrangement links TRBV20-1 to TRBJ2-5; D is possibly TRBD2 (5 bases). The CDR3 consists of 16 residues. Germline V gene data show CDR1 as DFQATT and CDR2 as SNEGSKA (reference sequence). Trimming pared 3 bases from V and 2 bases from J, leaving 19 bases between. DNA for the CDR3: TGCAGTGCTAGGGAGCGGCAGGTTGGACGTCAAGAGACCCAGTACTTC. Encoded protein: CSARERQVGRQETQYF.

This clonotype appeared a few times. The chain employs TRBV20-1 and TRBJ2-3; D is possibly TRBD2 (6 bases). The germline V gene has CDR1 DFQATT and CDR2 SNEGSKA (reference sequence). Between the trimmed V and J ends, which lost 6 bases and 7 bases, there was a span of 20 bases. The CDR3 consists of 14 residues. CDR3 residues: CSALTGTGPYTQYF. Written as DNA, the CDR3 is TGCAGTGCACTCACCGGGACTGGGCCCTATACGCAGTATTTT.

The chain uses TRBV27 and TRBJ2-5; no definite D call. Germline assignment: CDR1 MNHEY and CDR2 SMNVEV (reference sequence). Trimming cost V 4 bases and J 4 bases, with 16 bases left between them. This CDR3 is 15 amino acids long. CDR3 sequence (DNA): TGTGCCAGCAGTTCGTCCGGGTCGTACCCAGAGACCCAGTACTTC. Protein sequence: CASSSSGSYPETQYF.

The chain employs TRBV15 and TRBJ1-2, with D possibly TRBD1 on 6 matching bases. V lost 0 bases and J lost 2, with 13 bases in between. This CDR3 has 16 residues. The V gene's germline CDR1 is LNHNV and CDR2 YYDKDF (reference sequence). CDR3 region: CATSRDYREGNYGYTF. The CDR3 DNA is TGTGCCACCAGCAGAGATTACAGGGAGGGCAACTATGGCTACACCTTC.

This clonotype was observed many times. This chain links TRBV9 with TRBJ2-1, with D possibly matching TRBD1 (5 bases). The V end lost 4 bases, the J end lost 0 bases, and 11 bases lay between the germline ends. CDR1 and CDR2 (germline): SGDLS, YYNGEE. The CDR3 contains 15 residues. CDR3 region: CASSPQVDSYNEQFF. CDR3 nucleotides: TGTGCCAGCAGCCCACAGGTAGACTCCTACAATGAGCAGTTCTTC.

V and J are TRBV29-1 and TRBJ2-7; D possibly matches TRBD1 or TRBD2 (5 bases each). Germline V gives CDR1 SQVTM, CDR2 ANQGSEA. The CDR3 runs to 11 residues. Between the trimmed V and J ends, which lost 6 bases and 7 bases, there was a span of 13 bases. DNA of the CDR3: TGCAGCGTCGGGACCGCTCGGGAGCAGTACTTC. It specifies CSVGTAREQYF.

The DNA for the CDR3 is TGCAGCGCCGCCGGGGACTACGAGCAGTACTTC. It is translated as CSAAGDYEQYF. V usage is TRBV29-1 and J usage is TRBJ2-5; D is possibly TRBD2 (5 bases). The J call may be mistaken, given a closer DNA end match to TRBJ2-7. The length of the CDR3 is 11 residues. In germline, CDR1 is SQVTM, CDR2 ANQGSEA.

CDR3 region: CASSSAPAEGHEQYF. CDR3 DNA sequence: TGTGCCAGCAGTTCCGCCCCGGCGGAAGGTCATGAGCAGTACTTC. The chain employs TRBV6-6 and TRBJ2-7; no firm D call. In germline, CDR1 is MNHNY, CDR2 SVGAGI (reference sequence). The CDR3 loop spans 15 amino acids. The V and J ends lost 4 bases and 7 bases respectively, with 20 bases between them.

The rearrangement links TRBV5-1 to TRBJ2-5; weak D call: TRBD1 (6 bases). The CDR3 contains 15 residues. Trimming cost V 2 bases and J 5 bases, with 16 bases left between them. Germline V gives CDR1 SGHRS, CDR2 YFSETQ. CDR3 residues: CASSLNVAQGETQYF. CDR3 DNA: TGCGCCAGCAGCTTAAATGTGGCGCAGGGGGAGACCCAGTACTTC.

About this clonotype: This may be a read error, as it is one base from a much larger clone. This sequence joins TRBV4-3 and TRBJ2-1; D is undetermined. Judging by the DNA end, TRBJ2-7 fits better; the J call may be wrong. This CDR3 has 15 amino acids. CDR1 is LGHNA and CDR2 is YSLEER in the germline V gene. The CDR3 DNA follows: TGCGCCAGCAGCCGCCTGAGCCGGTCCTACAATGAGCAGTACTTC. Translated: CASSRLSRSYNEQYF.

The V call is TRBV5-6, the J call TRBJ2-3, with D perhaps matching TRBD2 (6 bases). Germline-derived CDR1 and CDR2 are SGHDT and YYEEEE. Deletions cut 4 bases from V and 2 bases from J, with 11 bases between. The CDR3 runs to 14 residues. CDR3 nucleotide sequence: TGTGCCAGCAGCCAGGGACTGCCCACAGATACGCAGTATTTT. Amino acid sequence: CASSQGLPTDTQYF.

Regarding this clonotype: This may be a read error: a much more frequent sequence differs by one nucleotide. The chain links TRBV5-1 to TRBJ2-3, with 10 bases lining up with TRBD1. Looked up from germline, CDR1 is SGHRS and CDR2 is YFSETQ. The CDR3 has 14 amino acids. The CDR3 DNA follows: TGCGCCGGCAGCTTGGACAGGGGGGCAGATACGCAGTATTTT. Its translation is CAGSLDRGADTQYF.

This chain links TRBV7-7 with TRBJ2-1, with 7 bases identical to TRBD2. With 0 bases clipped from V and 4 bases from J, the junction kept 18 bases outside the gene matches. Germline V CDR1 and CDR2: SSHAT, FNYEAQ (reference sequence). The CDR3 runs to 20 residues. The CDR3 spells CASSLAPPTLRASGYNEQFF. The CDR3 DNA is TGTGCCAGCAGCTTAGCGCCTCCAACGCTTCGGGCTAGCGGTTACAATGAGCAGTTCTTC.

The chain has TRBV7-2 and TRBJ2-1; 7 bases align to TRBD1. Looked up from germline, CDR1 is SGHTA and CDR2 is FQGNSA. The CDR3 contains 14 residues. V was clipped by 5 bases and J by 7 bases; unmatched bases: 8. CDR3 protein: CASSQMGTVNEQFF. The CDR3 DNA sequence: TGTGCCAGCAGCCAAATGGGGACAGTTAATGAGCAGTTCTTC.

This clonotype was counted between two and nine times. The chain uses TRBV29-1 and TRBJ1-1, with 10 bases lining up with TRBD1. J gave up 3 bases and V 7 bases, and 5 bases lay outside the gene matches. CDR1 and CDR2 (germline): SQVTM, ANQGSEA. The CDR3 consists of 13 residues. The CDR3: CSAHGTGDTEAFF. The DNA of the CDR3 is TGCAGCGCCCATGGGACAGGGGACACTGAAGCTTTCTTT. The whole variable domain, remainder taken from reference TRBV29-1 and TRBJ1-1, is SAVISQKPSRDICQRGTSLTIQCQVDSQVTMMFWYRQQPGQSLTLIATANQGSEATYESGFVIDKFPISRPNLTFSTLTVSNMSPEDSSIYLCSAHGTGDTEAFFGQGTRLTVV.

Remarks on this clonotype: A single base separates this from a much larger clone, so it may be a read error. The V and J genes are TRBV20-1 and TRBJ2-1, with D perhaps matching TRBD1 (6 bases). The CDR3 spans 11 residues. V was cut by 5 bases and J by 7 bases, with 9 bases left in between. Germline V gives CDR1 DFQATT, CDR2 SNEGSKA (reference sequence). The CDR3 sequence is CSACRGNEQFF. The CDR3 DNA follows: TGCAGTGCTTGCAGGGGAAATGAGCAGTTCTTC.